This is a list of T cell receptor beta chains from one sample in a study of T cell repertoires in cytomegalovirus infection. These receptors' targets are unknown. TCRdb redid the calling of the reads with MiXCR, one entry per CDR3 protein. The repertoire holds about 830,000 distinct CDR3 sequences, 32% seen once, with 12% in the top ten. Sequencing was performed on cultured CD8+ T cells from PBMCs, taken from culture after CMV antigen stimulation. These receptors were obtained from a human donor in good health (CMV status not recorded). Some clones in this sample may be carry-over from other donors' samples. The CDR3 runs from the conserved cysteine through the conserved F or W. A D gene is named only where the DNA matches it firmly. Some rows have no size entry. The others give once, few or many, or a class for an expanded clone.

j_call	clone_size	d_call	v_call	cdr3_nt	cdr3_aa
TRBJ2-1	many	TRBD2	TRBV7-2	TGTGCCAGCAGCCGCGGGACTAGCGGGGGGGCCGGTGAGCAGTTCTTC	CASSRGTSGGAGEQFF
TRBJ2-3	few	TRBD2	TRBV27	TGTGCCAGCAGTTCCCGGGGAGGGTCAGATACGCAGTATTTT	CASSSRGGSDTQYF
TRBJ1-4	-	TRBD1	TRBV6-2/TRBV6-3	TGTGCCAGCAGCCCCGAAGGGACAGGGATCGCAACTAATGAAAAACTGTTTTTT	CASSPEGTGIATNEKLFF
TRBJ1-2	-	-	TRBV6-8	TGTGCCAGCAGTTCCTACCGGGACGTGGGGGGTTATGGCTACACCTTC	CASSSYRDVGGYGYTF
TRBJ1-1	many	-	TRBV6-1	TGTGCCAGCAGTGAAGGGAGGGCCCGCGCGGGCACTGAAGCTTTCTTT	CASSEGRARAGTEAFF
TRBJ2-2	many	TRBD1	TRBV7-8	TGTGCCAGCAGCTTAGGAGGGGGCGGCACCGGGGAGCTGTTTTTT	CASSLGGGGTGELFF
TRBJ1-2	-	TRBD1	TRBV7-3	TGTGCCAGCAGCTTAGAGAGGCCGGGACAGGACTATGGCTACACCTTC	CASSLERPGQDYGYTF
TRBJ1-6	few	-	TRBV6-5	TGTGCCAGCAGGCCAGGGGTTCTTAATTCACCCCTCCACTTT	CASRPGVLNSPLHF
TRBJ2-7	few	TRBD2	TRBV4-1	TGCGCCAGCAGCCAAGACGAGCGGGGGGCCTACGAGCAGTACTTC	CASSQDERGAYEQYF
TRBJ1-1	-	-	TRBV7-9	TGTGCCAGCAGCTTAGTGGGCCAGTCCTATGAAGCTTTCTTT	CASSLVGQSYEAFF
TRBJ2-7	-	-	TRBV10-3	TGTGCCATCAGTGAGTCGATCGGGACCGACTACGAGCAGTACTTC	CAISESIGTDYEQYF
TRBJ2-1	-	TRBD2	TRBV6-5	TGTGCCAGCAGTTCGCGGGGGGGCCAAAATGAGCAGTTCTTC	CASSSRGGQNEQFF
TRBJ2-1	few	-	TRBV4-1	TGCGCCAGCAGCCAAGATGGACTCCAACCACTCAATGAGCAGTTCTTC	CASSQDGLQPLNEQFF
TRBJ2-3	few	-	TRBV5-1	TGCGCCAGCAGCTCGACCGTTCGAGATACGCAGTATTTT	CASSSTVRDTQYF
TRBJ2-2	few	-	TRBV6-2/TRBV6-3	TGTGCCAGCAACGCCGGGGGGGAGCTGTTTTTT	CASNAGGELFF
TRBJ1-3	-	-	TRBV10-3	TGTGCCATCAGTACAGGGTCTGGAAACACCATATATTTT	CAISTGSGNTIYF
TRBJ2-5	-	-	TRBV6-6	TGTGCCAGCAGTTACGCGGGGTTTCAGACCCAGTACTTC	CASSYAGFQTQYF
TRBJ2-1	-	-	TRBV27	TGTGCCAGCAGTTTAGACTCAACCAACTACAATGAGCAGTTCTTC	CASSLDSTNYNEQFF
TRBJ2-2	-	-	TRBV12-3/TRBV12-4	TGTGCCAGCAGTTTCCGAAGCACCGGGGAGCTGTTTTTT	CASSFRSTGELFF
TRBJ2-1	-	-	TRBV19	TGTGCCAGTTCGACGTTTTCGGAGCAGTTCTTC	CASSTFSEQFF
TRBJ2-1	few	-	TRBV2	TGTGCCAGCTTGATTGGGTACAATGAGCAGTTCTTC	CASLIGYNEQFF
TRBJ2-3	-	-	TRBV20-1	TGCAGTGCTTCCTCCGGAATTGTCACAGTAAATTACACAGATACGCAGTATTTT	CSASSGIVTVNYTDTQYF
TRBJ2-5	-	-	TRBV7-9	TGTGCCAGCACCGCGTGGCAGGGTCAAGAGACCCAGTACTTC	CASTAWQGQETQYF
TRBJ1-6	-	TRBD1	TRBV6-6	TGTGCCAGATACAGGGGTCCCCGTAATTCACCCCTCCACTTT	CARYRGPRNSPLHF
TRBJ2-6	few	-	TRBV20-1	TGCAGTGCTAGGGATCTGAGAGGTTCTGGGGCCAACGTCCTGACTTTC	CSARDLRGSGANVLTF
TRBJ2-7	-	-	TRBV6-4	TGTGCCAGCAGGACGGTTAGGGGAATCAGCTCCTACGAGCAGTACTTC	CASRTVRGISSYEQYF
TRBJ2-7	-	-	TRBV25-1	TGTGCCAGCAGTGAATCCGGGACACCACACTACGAGCAGTACTTC	CASSESGTPHYEQYF
TRBJ2-1	-	-	TRBV7-8	TGTGCCAGCAGCGCCCACGGGGGCTCCTACAATGAGCAGTTCTTC	CASSAHGGSYNEQFF
TRBJ2-4	few	-	TRBV28	TGTGCCAGCAGTTTTTACGGCGGGGAAAACATTCAGTACTTC	CASSFYGGENIQYF
TRBJ2-1	few	TRBD2	TRBV27	TGTGCCAGCAGTTCCCCCTTAGCGGGGGGAGCTAATGAGCAGTTCTTC	CASSSPLAGGANEQFF
TRBJ1-6	many	-	TRBV6-6	TGTGCCAGCAGTTATTACAGCTCCTATAATTCACCCCTCCACTTT	CASSYYSSYNSPLHF
TRBJ1-2	-	-	TRBV7-9	TGTGCCAGCAGCTTAGCTCCTAGGACAGCGACTAACTATGGCTACACCTTC	CASSLAPRTATNYGYTF
TRBJ1-2	once	TRBD1	TRBV5-5	TGTGCCAGCAGCTTGGTGCCGGGACAGGTTTATTCCTATGGCTACACCTTC	CASSLVPGQVYSYGYTF
TRBJ2-5	few	-	TRBV7-7	TGTGCTAGCAGCTTAACGGCGGTCCAAGAGACCCAGTACTTC	CASSLTAVQETQYF
TRBJ1-2	-	-	TRBV27	TGTGCCAGCAGTTCCGATCTAGGACCGAACTATGGCTACACCTTC	CASSSDLGPNYGYTF
TRBJ2-6	-	-	TRBV13	TGTGCCACCACGATGGGGGTCGGGGCCAACGTCCTGACTTTC	CATTMGVGANVLTF
TRBJ2-1	-	TRBD1	TRBV4-2	TGTGCCAGCACCCTCCTTGGACAGGCCCCCCTCCGGAATGAGCAGTTCTTC	CASTLLGQAPLRNEQFF
TRBJ2-1	-	-	TRBV4-1	TGCGCCAGCAGCACCCGGTCTGAGCAGTTCTTC	CASSTRSEQFF
TRBJ2-6	many	TRBD1	TRBV7-9	TGTGCCAGCAGCAGAAGACAGGGAACTGGGGCCAACGTCCTGACTTTC	CASSRRQGTGANVLTF
TRBJ1-2	-	-	TRBV2	TGTGCCAGCAAAGGCAGTCGTGGTGGCTACACCTTC	CASKGSRGGYTF
TRBJ2-1	-	TRBD1	TRBV7-9	TGTGCCAGCAGTTTACTGACAGGGACGGGGAATGAGCAGTTCTTC	CASSLLTGTGNEQFF